This T cell receptor beta chain is drawn from a study of blood T cell repertoires in COVID-19. Overall study context: Sites across the United States, Italy and Spain contributed samples from acute and convalescent COVID-19. Sources were T cells, B-cell-depleted T cells, or PBMCs; the material itself was cDNA or gDNA.

As regards this clone: The same CDR3 is also encoded by other DNA sequences in this sample.

Sequenced by immunoSEQ multiplex PCR; TCRdb stores in-frame clones only, minus some. The sample has 500,000 to 600,000 clones; 85% to 90% are singletons. Germline lookup yields CDR1 KGHSH and CDR2 LQKENI. This CDR3 is built from 14 residues. V was trimmed by 3 bases and J by 2 bases, leaving 8 bases between them. The material sequenced was peripheral blood. The TCR comes from a woman aged 45 to 65 with COVID-19, enrolled during active disease. The J gene is TRBJ1-5, the V gene TRBV18, with D perhaps matching TRBD1 (5 bases). The CDR3 DNA follows: TGTGCCAGCTCACCCGGGGGGGGCAATCAGCCCCAGCATTTT. This translates into CASSPGGGNQPQHF.